A selection of T cell receptor beta chains follows, all from one sample in a study of shared clonotypes between healthy human individuals. The data were produced by immunoSEQ multiplex PCR, yet TCRdb's version contains in-frame clones alone and is incomplete. The profile covers about 2 million clones, with roughly 94% appearing a single time and 0.1% to 0.15% taken by the ten largest. The specimen was naive CD4+ T cells sorted from blood. The receptors come from a man younger than 35 in good health. CDR3s include the opening cysteine and the closing phenylalanine or tryptophan. D genes are given only for firm matches. A clone size is listed for some rows: how often the clone was seen (once, few, many), or a class if it is expanded.

CDR3 protein	CDR3 DNA	D gene	clone size	V gene	J gene
CASGRQGRDTEAFF	TGTGCCAGCGGGAGACAGGGTCGGGACACTGAAGCTTTCTTT	TRBD1	-	TRBV2	TRBJ1-1
CASSLMDGTVVGSEQYF	TGCGCCAGCAGCTTAATGGACGGGACCGTGGTCGGAAGCGAGCAGTACTTC	-	-	TRBV5-1	TRBJ2-7
CASSASTDTQYF	TGCGCCAGCAGTGCTAGCACAGATACGCAGTATTTT	-	-	TRBV10-1	TRBJ2-3
CAWSGTSGILNEQFF	TGTGCCTGGAGCGGGACTAGCGGGATCCTAAATGAGCAGTTCTTC	TRBD2	-	TRBV30	TRBJ2-1
CAWSLRGIINEQFF	TGTGCCTGGAGTCTGCGGGGGATCATCAATGAGCAGTTCTTC	TRBD2	-	TRBV30	TRBJ2-1
CASSPDRAGANVLTF	TGTGCCAGCAGTCCCGACAGGGCTGGGGCCAACGTCCTGACTTTC	TRBD1	-	TRBV6-5	TRBJ2-6
CARSLALGGVSYNEQFF	TGTGCCAGAAGCTTGGCTTTAGGGGGGGTTTCCTACAATGAGCAGTTCTTC	-	-	TRBV5-3	TRBJ2-1
CASSPMLNTEAFF	TGTGCCAGCTCACCAATGTTAAACACTGAAGCTTTCTTT	-	-	TRBV18	TRBJ1-1
CASSSGQNEKLFF	TGCGCCAGCAGCTCTGGACAGAATGAAAAACTGTTTTTT	-	-	TRBV5-1	TRBJ1-4
CASSSGLKGTDTQYF	TGTGCCAGTAGTTCGGGACTAAAAGGCACAGATACGCAGTATTTT	TRBD2	-	TRBV19	TRBJ2-3
CSGRGGSGDTQYF	TGCAGCGGCCGTGGGGGCTCGGGAGATACGCAGTATTTT	-	-	TRBV29-1	TRBJ2-3
CASSLAYSDGNEKLFF	TGTGCCAGCAGCTTAGCCTATTCGGACGGAAATGAAAAACTGTTTTTT	-	-	TRBV7-9	TRBJ1-4
CASSFGFEETQYF	TGTGCCAGCAGCTTCGGATTCGAAGAGACCCAGTACTTC	-	-	TRBV5-6	TRBJ2-5
CASSRRTGAGGANVLTF	TGTGCCAGCAGCCGACGGACAGGGGCGGGCGGGGCCAACGTCCTGACTTTC	TRBD1	-	TRBV5-6	TRBJ2-6
CASSHRGIASPITGELFF	TGTGCCAGCAGTCACCGGGGTATCGCGTCTCCGATCACCGGGGAGCTGTTTTTT	-	-	TRBV27	TRBJ2-2
CASSYVMPDRNTEAFF	TGTGCCAGCAGTTACGTCATGCCGGACAGGAACACTGAAGCTTTCTTT	-	-	TRBV6-5	TRBJ1-1
CASSLWTSDTDTQYF	TGTGCCAGCAGCTTATGGACTAGCGACACAGATACGCAGTATTTT	TRBD2	-	TRBV7-6	TRBJ2-3
CASNFPPTEAFF	TGCGCCAGCAATTTCCCCCCGACTGAAGCTTTCTTT	-	-	TRBV10-2	TRBJ1-1
CASSWGTGDTQYF	TGTGCCAGCAGCTGGGGGACTGGAGATACGCAGTATTTT	-	-	TRBV5-6	TRBJ2-3
CASSDWDSKNTEAFF	TGTGCCAGCAGTGACTGGGACAGCAAGAACACTGAAGCTTTCTTT	TRBD1	-	TRBV27	TRBJ1-1
CASSLRQGETGELFF	TGTGCCAGCAGTCTACGACAGGGGGAAACCGGGGAGCTGTTTTTT	TRBD1	once	TRBV25-1	TRBJ2-2
CASSASVSQETQYF	TGTGCCAGCAGTGCGAGCGTCAGCCAAGAGACCCAGTACTTC	-	-	TRBV2	TRBJ2-5
CASTSGRNSPLHF	TGTGCCAGCACCTCAGGGCGTAATTCACCCCTCCACTTT	-	-	TRBV6-5	TRBJ1-6
CASSLGGGPPYF	TGTGCCAGCAGCTTAGGCGGGGGACCGCCGTACTTC	TRBD2	-	TRBV7-2	TRBJ2-4
CASSLPADTQYF	TGCGCCAGCAGCTTGCCGGCAGATACGCAGTATTTT	-	-	TRBV5-1	TRBJ2-3
CASSLTYNNEQFF	TGCGCCAGCAGCTTGACCTACAACAATGAGCAGTTCTTC	-	-	TRBV5-1	TRBJ2-1
CASSVDLGEKLFF	TGTGCCAGCAGCGTAGATCTGGGTGAAAAACTGTTTTTT	-	-	TRBV9	TRBJ1-4
CAWGTGRPNYGYTF	TGTGCCTGGGGGACAGGGAGACCTAACTATGGCTACACCTTC	TRBD1	once	TRBV30	TRBJ1-2
CASSPGAQETQYF	TGTGCCAGCTCACCCGGGGCTCAAGAGACCCAGTACTTC	-	-	TRBV18	TRBJ2-5
CAISGLLGVNTEAFF	TGTGCCATCAGTGGTTTACTCGGTGTGAACACTGAAGCTTTCTTT	-	-	TRBV10-3	TRBJ1-1
CASTFGGNTEAFF	TGCGCCAGCACCTTCGGCGGGAACACTGAAGCTTTCTTT	-	-	TRBV5-1	TRBJ1-1
CASSSSGGPYEQYF	TGCGCCAGCAGCAGCTCAGGGGGCCCCTACGAGCAGTACTTC	TRBD1	-	TRBV5-1	TRBJ2-7
CASSYSGEGTQYF	TGTGCCAGCAGTTACTCGGGAGAGGGTACGCAGTATTTT	-	-	TRBV6-6	TRBJ2-3
CAISESGTSQETQYF	TGTGCCATCAGTGAGTCCGGGACTAGCCAAGAGACCCAGTACTTC	TRBD2	-	TRBV10-3	TRBJ2-5
CASSSLPGQGVLEQYF	TGTGCCAGCAGTTCTCTACCGGGACAGGGGGTTCTCGAGCAGTACTTC	TRBD1	-	TRBV28	TRBJ2-7
CASSLAGAGANVLTF	TGTGCCAGCAGCTTAGCAGGGGCTGGGGCCAACGTCCTGACTTTC	-	-	TRBV7-8	TRBJ2-6
CASSSSGSSYEQYF	TGTGCCAGCAGCTCTAGCGGTTCGAGTTACGAGCAGTACTTC	TRBD2	-	TRBV9	TRBJ2-7
CASSLDVGKGPYEQYF	TGTGCCAGCAGCTTAGATGTGGGGAAGGGGCCCTACGAGCAGTACTTC	-	-	TRBV7-8	TRBJ2-7
CASSYTRTSEYGYTF	TGTGCCAGCAGTTACACTCGGACCTCGGAATATGGCTACACCTTC	-	-	TRBV6-5	TRBJ1-2
CASSYGGLQETQYF	TGTGCCAGCAGTTACGGGGGGTTGCAAGAGACCCAGTACTTC	-	-	TRBV6-5	TRBJ2-5
CASSRDRTWAFF	TGTGCCAGCAGTAGGGACCGCACGTGGGCTTTCTTT	-	-	TRBV2	TRBJ1-1
CASRPSSGDYNEQFF	TGTGCAAGTCGCCCAAGCAGCGGAGACTACAATGAGCAGTTCTTC	-	-	TRBV12-2	TRBJ2-1
CASSLIPGTGNYEQYF	TGTGCCAGCAGCTTGATCCCCGGGACAGGGAACTACGAGCAGTACTTC	TRBD1	-	TRBV5-5	TRBJ2-7
CASSSGTDASGRAFF	TGTGCCAGCAGCTCCGGGACAGACGCTTCGGGACGGGCTTTCTTT	TRBD1	-	TRBV2	TRBJ1-1
CASSQDDRVETQYF	TGTGCCAGCAGCCAAGACGACAGGGTAGAGACCCAGTACTTC	TRBD1	-	TRBV4-2	TRBJ2-5
CASSSDTSTDTQYF	TGCGCCAGCAGCTCGGACACGAGCACAGATACGCAGTATTTT	-	-	TRBV5-1	TRBJ2-3
CASSVRGKSTDTQYF	TGTGCCAGCAGTGTTAGGGGGAAGAGCACAGATACGCAGTATTTT	-	-	TRBV11-2	TRBJ2-3
CATSGGSETQYF	TGTGCCACCAGCGGCGGGAGTGAGACCCAGTACTTC	TRBD2	-	TRBV15	TRBJ2-5